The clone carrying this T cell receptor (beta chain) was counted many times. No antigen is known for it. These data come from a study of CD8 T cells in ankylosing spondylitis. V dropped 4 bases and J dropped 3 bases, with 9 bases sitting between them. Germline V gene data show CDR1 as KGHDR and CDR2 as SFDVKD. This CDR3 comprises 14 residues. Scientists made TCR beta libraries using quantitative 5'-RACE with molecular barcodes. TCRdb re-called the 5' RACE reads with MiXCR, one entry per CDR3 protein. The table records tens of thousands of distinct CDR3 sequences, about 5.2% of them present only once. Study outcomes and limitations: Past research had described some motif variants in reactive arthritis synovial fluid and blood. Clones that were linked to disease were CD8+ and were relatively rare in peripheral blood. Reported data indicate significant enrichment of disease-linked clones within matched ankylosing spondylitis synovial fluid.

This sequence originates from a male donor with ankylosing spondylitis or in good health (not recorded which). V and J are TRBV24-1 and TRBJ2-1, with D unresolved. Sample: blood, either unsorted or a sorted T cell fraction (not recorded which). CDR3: CATSEAVGYNEQFF. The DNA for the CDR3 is TGTGCCACCAGTGAAGCTGTAGGCTACAATGAGCAGTTCTTC.